The rows below give T cell receptor beta chains drawn from one sample of a study of cytomegalovirus exposure and HLA in healthy donors. Profiling relied on immunoSEQ multiplex PCR, and the TCRdb table lists in-frame clones only, not all of them. The sample includes a few hundred thousand clones, 85% to 90% of them seen just once. Sequencing was done on a sample of PBMCs. The receptor set was obtained from a woman aged 18-35 years in good health and CMV-seronegative. Both conserved end residues are part of each CDR3. D genes are given only for firm matches. Rows give clone size only sometimes, using once, few, many, or a class for an expanded clone.

CDR3	DNA	V	J	size	D
CSVRGTPAESLSSYEQYF	TGCAGCGTCAGAGGGACACCTGCCGAATCCCTGAGCTCCTACGAGCAGTACTTC	TRBV29-1	TRBJ2-7	once	-
CASSSLEETQYF	TGTGCCAGCAGCTCCCTCGAGGAGACCCAGTACTTC	TRBV5-4	TRBJ2-5	-	-
CASSPWGGRSYEQYF	TGTGCCAGCAGCCCCTGGGGCGGGAGGAGCTACGAGCAGTACTTC	TRBV9	TRBJ2-7	-	TRBD2
CASSFLADRGEGEQFF	TGTGCCAGCAGTTTTTTGGCCGACCGCGGAGAAGGTGAGCAGTTCTTC	TRBV6-5	TRBJ2-1	-	-
CASSAFPPSQAAEAFF	TGTGCCAGCAGCGCCTTCCCCCCTTCTCAAGCCGCTGAAGCTTTCTTT	TRBV7-9	TRBJ1-1	-	-
CASSGTANYGYTF	TGTGCCAGCAGTGGGACAGCTAACTATGGCTACACCTTC	TRBV6-4	TRBJ1-2	-	-
CASSEVADTGELFF	TGTGCCAGCAGCGAGGTAGCCGACACCGGGGAGCTGTTTTTT	TRBV9	TRBJ2-2	-	-
CASSWAGTTKETQYF	TGCGCCAGCAGCTGGGCCGGGACTACTAAAGAGACCCAGTACTTC	TRBV5-1	TRBJ2-5	-	TRBD2
CASSDVAGPTDTQYF	TGTGCCAGCAGCGATGTAGCGGGCCCGACAGATACGCAGTATTTT	TRBV6-6	TRBJ2-3	-	TRBD2
CAWSGGLTLRNTEAFF	TGTGCCTGGAGTGGGGGGCTCACCCTTCGGAACACTGAAGCTTTCTTT	TRBV30	TRBJ1-1	-	-
CASSMDIWAGMQPQHF	TGTGCCAGTAGTATGGATATCTGGGCAGGTATGCAGCCCCAGCATTTT	TRBV19	TRBJ1-5	once	-
CASSQPQRGRIGYTF	TGCGCCAGCAGCCAGCCCCAAAGGGGAAGGATTGGCTACACCTTC	TRBV4-1	TRBJ1-2	-	-
CASSLSPGQGYYGYTF	TGTGCCAGCAGCTTGAGCCCCGGACAGGGGTACTATGGCTACACCTTC	TRBV5-6	TRBJ1-2	-	TRBD1
CASSELGSYNEQFF	TGTGCCAGCAGTGAACTAGGTTCCTACAATGAGCAGTTCTTC	TRBV25-1	TRBJ2-1	-	-
CASRVGTALGELFF	TGTGCCAGTAGGGTCGGGACAGCACTCGGGGAGCTGTTTTTT	TRBV19	TRBJ2-2	-	TRBD1
CASSPRQNEKLFF	TGTGCCAGCAGTCCCCGACAGAATGAAAAACTGTTTTTT	TRBV27	TRBJ1-4	-	-
CASSSTGNTEAFF	TGTGCCAGCAGCAGTACAGGAAACACTGAAGCTTTCTTT	TRBV5-4	TRBJ1-1	-	-
CASSLNPRSSYNEQFF	TGTGCCAGCAGTTTAAACCCGCGGAGCTCCTACAATGAGCAGTTCTTC	TRBV27	TRBJ2-1	-	-
CASSFPGQGNYGYTF	TGTGCCAGCAGTTTCCCCGGACAGGGTAACTATGGCTACACCTTC	TRBV28	TRBJ1-2	-	TRBD1
CASSSGYRRPTF	TGTGCCAGCAGTTCCGGGTACCGAAGGCCAACTTTT	TRBV27	TRBJ1-3	-	-
CASSLNGYEQYF	TGTGCCAGCAGTTTAAACGGCTACGAGCAGTACTTC	TRBV28	TRBJ2-7	-	-
CASSIQGRRNTEAFF	TGTGCCAGCAGTATACAGGGGAGAAGGAACACTGAAGCTTTCTTT	TRBV28	TRBJ1-1	once	TRBD1
CASGPYEQYF	TGTGCCAGCGGCCCCTACGAGCAGTACTTC	TRBV28	TRBJ2-7	-	-
CATSGRGTLRSPLHF	TGTGCCACCAGCGGCCGTGGGACACTTCGTTCACCCCTCCACTTT	TRBV15	TRBJ1-6	-	-
CASSDLGGETQYF	TGCGCCAGCAGCGATCTAGGGGGAGAGACCCAGTACTTC	TRBV5-1	TRBJ2-5	-	-
CASSFRGGNQPQHF	TGTGCCAGCAGCTTCCGGGGGGGCAATCAGCCCCAGCATTTT	TRBV5-6	TRBJ1-5	once	-
CASSFSGQGLGYTF	TGTGCCAGCAGCTTCTCGGGACAGGGGCTTGGCTACACCTTC	TRBV5-5	TRBJ1-2	-	TRBD1
CASSLSGTRTDTQYF	TGTGCCAGCAGTCTCAGCGGGACTCGCACAGATACGCAGTATTTT	TRBV5-6	TRBJ2-3	-	TRBD2
CASSKQGAYGYTF	TGTGCCAGCAGCAAACAGGGGGCCTATGGCTACACCTTC	TRBV6-5	TRBJ1-2	-	TRBD1
CASSLATTSSEQFF	TGCGCCAGCAGCTTGGCCACCACTAGCTCCGAGCAGTTCTTC	TRBV5-1	TRBJ2-1	-	-
CASSSLGVRASYEQYF	TGTGCCAGCAGCTCGTTAGGGGTCCGTGCCTCCTACGAGCAGTACTTC	TRBV7-9	TRBJ2-7	-	-
CASSQGVYGYTF	TGTGCCAGCAGTCAGGGGGTATATGGCTACACCTTC	TRBV6-5	TRBJ1-2	-	TRBD1
CASRTGFYGYTF	TGTGCCAGCAGGACAGGGTTCTATGGCTACACCTTC	TRBV28	TRBJ1-2	once	TRBD1
CAISELRTGAGYGYTF	TGTGCCATCAGTGAATTGAGGACGGGCGCAGGGTATGGCTACACCTTC	TRBV10-3	TRBJ1-2	-	-
CASSVFGQNTEAFF	TGTGCCAGCAGCGTATTTGGGCAGAACACTGAAGCTTTCTTT	TRBV9	TRBJ1-1	-	-
CASSYSDKKVSTEAFF	TGTGCCAGCAGTTACTCGGACAAGAAAGTTAGCACTGAAGCTTTCTTT	TRBV6-5	TRBJ1-1	once	-
CASSLGQRSSYNSPLHF	TGCGCCAGCAGCTTGGGACAGAGGAGCTCCTATAATTCACCCCTCCACTTT	TRBV5-1	TRBJ1-6	few	-
CASSITTLGTGELFF	TGTGCCAGCAGTATTACGACTCTGGGCACCGGGGAGCTGTTTTTT	TRBV6-5	TRBJ2-2	-	-
CASSYSRWGTANIQYF	TGTGCCAGCAGTTACTCGAGGTGGGGGACAGCAAACATTCAGTACTTC	TRBV6-5	TRBJ2-4	once	TRBD1
CASSDPGEQPQHF	TGCGCCAGCAGTGATCCAGGGGAACAGCCCCAGCATTTT	TRBV10-2	TRBJ1-5	-	-
CASSSWAGDTQYF	TGTGCCAGCAGTTCGTGGGCGGGGGATACGCAGTATTTT	TRBV27	TRBJ2-3	once	-
CASSPRLAGADYNSPLHF	TGTGCCAGCAGCCCTAGATTGGCAGGGGCCGACTATAATTCACCCCTCCACTTT	TRBV7-8	TRBJ1-6	-	-
CASSESSYEQYF	TGCGCCAGCAGTGAGTCGTCTTACGAGCAGTACTTC	TRBV10-1	TRBJ2-7	-	-
CASLAGETQYF	TGTGCCAGTCTAGCGGGAGAGACCCAGTACTTC	TRBV25-1	TRBJ2-5	-	TRBD2
CASSLGGRGEKLFF	TGCGCCAGCAGCTTAGGAGGGAGGGGAGAAAAACTGTTTTTT	TRBV5-1	TRBJ1-4	-	-
CASRRISSYNEQFF	TGTGCCAGCAGGAGAATAAGCTCCTACAATGAGCAGTTCTTC	TRBV6-1	TRBJ2-1	once	-
CASSVGWSDTEAFF	TGTGCCAGCAGCGTAGGGTGGTCGGACACTGAAGCTTTCTTT	TRBV9	TRBJ1-1	-	-
CASRYGQGGNQPQHF	TGTGCCAGTAGGTATGGACAGGGTGGCAATCAGCCCCAGCATTTT	TRBV19	TRBJ1-5	-	TRBD1
CASRAGSFYGYTF	TGTGCCAGCAGAGCAGGATCGTTCTATGGCTACACCTTC	TRBV6-5	TRBJ1-2	-	-
CATSGQGGRETQYF	TGTGCCACTTCGGGGCAGGGGGGACGGGAGACCCAGTACTTC	TRBV19	TRBJ2-5	-	-
CSGRLAGGPSGEQYF	TGCAGCGGGAGACTAGCGGGAGGGCCTTCGGGCGAGCAGTACTTC	TRBV29-1	TRBJ2-7	once	TRBD2
CASSSGTGKGQPQHF	TGCGCCAGCAGCTCCGGGACAGGGAAAGGTCAGCCCCAGCATTTT	TRBV5-1	TRBJ1-5	few	TRBD1
CASGEGGSYNEQFF	TGTGCCAGCGGGGAGGGGGGCTCCTACAATGAGCAGTTCTTC	TRBV28	TRBJ2-1	-	-
CASSPTGNYVIAFF	TGTGCCAGCAGTCCGACAGGGAATTATGTGATAGCTTTCTTT	TRBV27	TRBJ1-1	-	TRBD1
CASSTTGVHTEAFF	TGTGCCAGCAGTACCACAGGGGTGCACACTGAAGCTTTCTTT	TRBV28	TRBJ1-1	-	TRBD1
CASRPTVNYGYTF	TGTGCCAGCAGACCGACAGTTAACTATGGCTACACCTTC	TRBV28	TRBJ1-2	once	-
CASSTHPGYEQYF	TGTGCCAGCAGCACCCACCCGGGCTACGAGCAGTACTTC	TRBV9	TRBJ2-7	-	-
CASSVGPQIPGTVISYEQYF	TGTGCCAGCAGCGTAGGCCCCCAGATTCCGGGGACAGTGATTTCCTACGAGCAGTACTTC	TRBV9	TRBJ2-7	-	TRBD1
CAVVGRSDNSPLHF	TGTGCCGTGGTGGGGCGATCAGATAATTCACCCCTCCACTTT	TRBV30	TRBJ1-6	-	-
CASSRTGTARTEAFF	TGTGCCAGCAGTCGAACCGGGACAGCTAGGACTGAAGCTTTCTTT	TRBV28	TRBJ1-1	once	TRBD1